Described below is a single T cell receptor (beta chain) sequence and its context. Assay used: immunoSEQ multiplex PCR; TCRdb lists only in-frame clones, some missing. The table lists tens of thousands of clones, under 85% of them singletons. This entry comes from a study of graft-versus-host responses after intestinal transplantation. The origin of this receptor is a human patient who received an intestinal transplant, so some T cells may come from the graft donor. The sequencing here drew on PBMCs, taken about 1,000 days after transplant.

CDR3 sequence (DNA): TGTGCCAGCAGTTACCTAGCGGGGGTCGAGACCCAGTACTTC. Translating gives CASSYLAGVETQYF. The genes are TRBV6-5 and TRBJ2-5; 10 bases fit TRBD2. The germline gives CDR1 MNHEY, CDR2 SVGAGI. With V trimmed by 2 bases and J by 5 bases, 2 bases remained unmatched. The CDR3 extends over 14 amino acids.